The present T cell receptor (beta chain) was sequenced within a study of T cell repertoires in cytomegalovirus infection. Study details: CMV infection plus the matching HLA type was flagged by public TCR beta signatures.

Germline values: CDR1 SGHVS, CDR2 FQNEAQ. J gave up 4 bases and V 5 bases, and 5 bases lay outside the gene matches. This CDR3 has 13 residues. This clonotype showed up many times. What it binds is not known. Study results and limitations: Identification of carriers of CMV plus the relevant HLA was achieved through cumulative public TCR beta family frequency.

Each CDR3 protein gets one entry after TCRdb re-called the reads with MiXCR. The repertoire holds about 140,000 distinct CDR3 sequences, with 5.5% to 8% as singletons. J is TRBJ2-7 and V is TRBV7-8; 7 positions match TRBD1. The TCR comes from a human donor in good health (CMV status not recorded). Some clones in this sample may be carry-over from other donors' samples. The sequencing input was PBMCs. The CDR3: CASSLGQRYEQYF. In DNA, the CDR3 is TGTGCCAGCAGCCTGGGACAGAGATACGAGCAGTACTTC.